A single sample gave rise to the 24 T cell receptor beta chains below, sequenced in a study of T cell responses to AZD1222 COVID-19 vaccine. The repertoire was sequenced with immunoSEQ multiplex PCR; TCRdb's copy has only in-frame clones and lacks some. The sample gives 120,000 or so clones, around 85% of which show up once; about 8.5% is in the top ten. The source material was peripheral blood, sampled on day 0 of AZD1222 vaccination. These receptors originate from an adult in good health.

This rearrangement joins TRBV11-3 to TRBJ2-7, with TRBD1 as a possible D gene (6 bases). Trimming removed 2 bases at V and 0 bases at J, with 23 bases between. CDR3 length: 19 amino acids. Germline CDR1 reads SGHNT; CDR2 reads YENEEA. The CDR3 bases are TGTGCCAGCAGCTTAAGGCCCCTTGACAGGACCTATTACTCCTACGAGCAGTACTTC. Encoded protein: CASSLRPLDRTYYSYEQYF.

The chain uses TRBV11-2 and TRBJ1-1; possible D gene TRBD1, 5 bases. The germline V gene has CDR1 SGHAT and CDR2 FQNNGV. The V end lost 5 bases, the J end lost 0 bases, and 10 bases lay between the germline ends. The CDR3 contains 14 residues. This CDR3 is CASSIGTLNTEAFF. CDR3 nucleotides: TGTGCCAGCAGCATCGGGACTTTGAACACTGAAGCTTTCTTT.

The rearrangement joins TRBV6-5 to TRBJ2-1; weak D call: TRBD1 (6 bases). Trimming removed 7 bases from V and 10 bases from J, with 17 bases in between. Germline CDR1 and CDR2: MNHEY and SVGAGI. This CDR3 is 13 amino acids long. This CDR3 reads CASTTRLQGEQFF. Here the CDR3 DNA reads TGTGCCAGCACCACAAGACTCCAGGGGGAGCAGTTCTTC.

This chain uses TRBV7-3 with TRBJ1-2; possibly TRBD1 for D (6 bases). There are 15 residues in the CDR3. Trimming stripped 0 bases from V and 4 bases from J, with 12 bases between. CDR1 SGHTA and CDR2 FQGTGA come from the germline V gene. Written as DNA, the CDR3 is TGTGCCAGCAGCTTAACGCCAACAGGGCTCTATGGCTACACCTTC. This translates into CASSLTPTGLYGYTF.

The chain combines TRBV2 with TRBJ1-1; D gene uncertain. The CDR3 covers 11 residues. CDR1 SNHLY and CDR2 FYNNEI come from the germline V gene. Trimming removed 6 bases from V and 3 bases from J, with 5 bases in between. DNA of the CDR3: TGTGCCAGCAGGGCGGACACTGAAGCTTTCTTT. It translates to CASRADTEAFF.

As concerns this clone: One end of the junction does not line up with germline, which may come from a read error. The V call is TRBV7-7, the J call TRBJ2-1; TRBD1 matches 9 bases. Germline assignment: CDR1 SSHAT and CDR2 FNYEAQ (reference sequence). The CDR3 length is 14 residues. This CDR3 is CASSLRDRVREQFF. The CDR3 region has the DNA TGTGCTAGCAGCTTACGGGACAGGGTTCGCGAGCAGTTCTTC.

The rearrangement joins TRBV7-2 to TRBJ2-1; 7 bases agree with TRBD2. The trim removed 5 bases at V and 5 bases at J, leaving 12 bases unmatched. In germline, CDR1 is SGHTA, CDR2 FQGNSA. The CDR3 length is 16 residues. As DNA, the CDR3 is TGTGCCAGCAGCCTATCGACTAGCACCATCCACAATGAGCAGTTCTTC. Its protein is CASSLSTSTIHNEQFF. Full variable domain (outside the CDR3, taken from reference TRBV7-2 and TRBJ2-1): GAGVSQSPSNKVTEKGKDVELRCDPISGHTALYWYRQSLGQGLEFLIYFQGNSAPDKSGLPSDRFSAERTGGSVSTLTIQRTQQEDSAVYLCASSLSTSTIHNEQFFGPGTRLTVL.

The J gene is TRBJ2-7, the V gene TRBV11-3; D is unclear. CDR3 length: 11 amino acids. From germline, CDR1 is SGHNT and CDR2 YENEEA. Trimming cost V 5 bases and J 6 bases, with 8 bases left between them. CDR3 loop: CASSKQSEQYF. The CDR3 nucleotides read TGTGCCAGCAGCAAGCAGAGCGAGCAGTACTTC.

V gene TRBV6-5 combines with J gene TRBJ2-7; TRBD2 is a possible D gene (6 bases). Trimming cost V 5 bases and J 6 bases, with 8 bases left between them. Germline V gene data show CDR1 as MNHEY and CDR2 as SVGAGI. The CDR3 has 11 amino acids. The CDR3 DNA sequence: TGTGCCAGCAGTCACGGGGGCGAGCAGTACTTC. This codes for CASSHGGEQYF.

The CDR3 DNA follows: TGTGCCAGCACCCCTAAGTCACCTGGGACTAGCCCCCCTTTGGGGACCCAGTACTTC. Encoded protein: CASTPKSPGTSPPLGTQYF. The chain has TRBV11-3 and TRBJ2-5; 9 bases line up with TRBD2. CDR1 is SGHNT, CDR2 YENEEA, per germline. Trimming took 7 bases from V and 7 from J; bases not matched to a gene: 25. The CDR3 consists of 19 residues.

The V gene is TRBV5-5, the J gene TRBJ1-2, with D unclear. This CDR3 is built from 14 residues. The ends were cut back, 4 bases at V and 4 bases at J, with 14 bases in the middle. Germline lookup yields CDR1 SGHKS and CDR2 YYEKEE (reference sequence). The CDR3 reads CASSKPGDPYGYTF. DNA of the CDR3: TGTGCCAGCAGCAAACCTGGGGATCCCTATGGCTACACCTTC.

The chain is built from TRBV9 and TRBJ2-5; possibly TRBD2 for D (6 bases). This CDR3 contains 15 residues. Trimming left V 0 bases short and J 5 bases short, with 14 bases between. The germline V gene encodes CDR1 SGDLS and CDR2 YYNGEE. The CDR3 protein is CASSVGAAGRETQYF. As DNA, the CDR3 is TGTGCCAGCAGCGTAGGGGCAGCGGGCAGGGAGACCCAGTACTTC.

The chain links TRBV4-3 to TRBJ2-7; weak D call: TRBD1 (6 bases). The V and J ends lost 0 bases and 5 bases respectively, with 14 bases between them. Germline-derived CDR1 and CDR2 are LGHNA and YSLEER. This CDR3 is 15 amino acids long. CDR3 loop: CASSQDLIQGNEQYF. The CDR3 nucleotides are TGCGCCAGCAGCCAAGATTTAATACAGGGAAACGAGCAGTACTTC.

The V gene is TRBV12-5, the J gene TRBJ1-4; no firm D call. From germline, CDR1 is LGHNT and CDR2 FRNRAP. The CDR3 totals 15 residues. V was trimmed by 3 bases and J by 7 bases, leaving 15 bases between them. The CDR3 is CASGLGQRFSEKLFF. For the CDR3, the DNA is TGTGCTAGTGGTTTAGGGCAGCGGTTTAGTGAAAAACTGTTTTTT.

The chain joins TRBV4-3 to TRBJ1-2, with D unresolved. CDR3 length: 14 amino acids. Trimming pared 0 bases from V and 4 bases from J, leaving 9 bases between. Germline CDR1 and CDR2: LGHNA and YSLEER. For the CDR3, the DNA is TGCGCCAGCAGCCAAGAATCGGGCAGCTATGGCTACACCTTC. Amino acid sequence: CASSQESGSYGYTF.

DNA for the CDR3: TGTGCCAGCAGCGCTGGGGTGGCTACCCTCACAGATACGCAGTATTTT. Encoded protein: CASSAGVATLTDTQYF. The rearrangement joins TRBV11-2 to TRBJ2-3; no clear D. Between the trimmed V and J ends, which lost 5 bases and 2 bases, there was a span of 17 bases. The germline gives CDR1 SGHAT, CDR2 FQNNGV. The CDR3 is made up of 16 amino acids.

This chain links TRBV27 with TRBJ1-3; no clear D gene. CDR1 is MNHEY, CDR2 SMNVEV, per germline (reference sequence). Trimming stripped 2 bases from V and 0 bases from J, with 11 bases between. This CDR3 spans 16 amino acids. The CDR3 spells CASSLNPASSGNTIYF. In DNA form, the CDR3 reads TGTGCCAGCAGTTTAAATCCCGCCAGCTCTGGAAACACCATATATTTT.

The chain is built from TRBV2 and TRBJ1-5; tentative D call: TRBD1 (5 bases). The germline V gene encodes CDR1 SNHLY and CDR2 FYNNEI. The CDR3 runs 12 residues. The V end lost 4 bases, the J end lost 6 bases, and 7 bases lay between the germline ends. CDR3 in DNA: TGTGCCAGCAGTGGGACACCTCAGCCCCAGCATTTT. This encodes CASSGTPQPQHF. Full variable domain (remainder filled in from reference TRBV2 and TRBJ1-5): EPEVTQTPSHQVTQMGQEVILRCVPISNHLYFYWYRQILGQKVEFLVSFYNNEISEKSEIFDDQFSVERPDGSNFTLKIRSTKLEDSAMYFCASSGTPQPQHFGDGTRLSIL.

This chain uses TRBV28 with TRBJ1-2; D might be TRBD1 (6 bases). The CDR3 runs 17 residues. V gave up 1 base and J gave up 6 bases, with 21 bases separating them. The germline V gene has CDR1 MDHEN and CDR2 SYDVKM. The CDR3 DNA follows: TGTGCCAGCAGTTTATCCCTCCACCAGACAGGAGGGCATGGCTACACCTTC. Protein: CASSLSLHQTGGHGYTF.

The V and J genes are TRBV7-2 and TRBJ1-6; 7 nucleotides agree with TRBD1. V lost 5 bases to trimming and J lost 7 bases; unmatched junction nucleotides: 8. In germline, CDR1 is SGHTA, CDR2 FQGNSA. The CDR3 is 15 amino acids. CDR3 sequence (DNA): TGTGCCAGCAGCCTACAAGACAGGGTGAATTCACCCCTCCACTTT. The encoded protein is CASSLQDRVNSPLHF.

The chain has TRBV4-1 and TRBJ2-1; 8 positions match TRBD2. Germline V gene data show CDR1 as MGHRA and CDR2 as YSYEKL. This CDR3 comprises 16 residues. V lost 4 bases, J lost 6 bases, and 11 bases stayed unmatched. The CDR3 DNA sequence: TGCGCCAGCAGCCCCGGGCGGGGGGCCCGGACCAATGAGCAGTTCTTC. Translating gives CASSPGRGARTNEQFF.

The chain is built from TRBV7-2 and TRBJ2-1; 10 bases map to TRBD2. V shed 1 base and J 9 bases; nucleotides not matched to a gene: 3. Germline CDR1 is SGHTA and CDR2 is FQGNSA. The CDR3 is made up of 14 amino acids. This CDR3 is CASSLGLAGVEQFF. The CDR3 DNA is TGTGCCAGCAGCTTAGGTCTAGCGGGAGTTGAGCAGTTCTTC.

This clone was observed a single time. The chain links TRBV2 to TRBJ1-5, with D perhaps matching TRBD1 (6 bases). This CDR3 is 15 amino acids long. Between the trimmed V and J ends, which lost 5 bases and 4 bases, there was a span of 15 bases. Germline loops: CDR1 SNHLY, CDR2 FYNNEI. CDR3 sequence: CASSRPTGPNQPQHF. The DNA of the CDR3 is TGTGCCAGCAGTCGACCGACAGGCCCAAATCAGCCCCAGCATTTT.

V and J are TRBV13 and TRBJ1-2; the match to TRBD1 covers 9 bases. Per the germline V gene, CDR1 is PRHDT and CDR2 is FYEKMQ (reference sequence). The CDR3 runs to 15 residues. Trimming removed 5 bases from V and 7 bases from J; junction bases left unmatched: 11. The DNA of the CDR3 is TGTGCCAGCAGCCCCCCGGGACAGGGTGGTGGTGGCTACACCTTC. Translating gives CASSPPGQGGGGYTF.